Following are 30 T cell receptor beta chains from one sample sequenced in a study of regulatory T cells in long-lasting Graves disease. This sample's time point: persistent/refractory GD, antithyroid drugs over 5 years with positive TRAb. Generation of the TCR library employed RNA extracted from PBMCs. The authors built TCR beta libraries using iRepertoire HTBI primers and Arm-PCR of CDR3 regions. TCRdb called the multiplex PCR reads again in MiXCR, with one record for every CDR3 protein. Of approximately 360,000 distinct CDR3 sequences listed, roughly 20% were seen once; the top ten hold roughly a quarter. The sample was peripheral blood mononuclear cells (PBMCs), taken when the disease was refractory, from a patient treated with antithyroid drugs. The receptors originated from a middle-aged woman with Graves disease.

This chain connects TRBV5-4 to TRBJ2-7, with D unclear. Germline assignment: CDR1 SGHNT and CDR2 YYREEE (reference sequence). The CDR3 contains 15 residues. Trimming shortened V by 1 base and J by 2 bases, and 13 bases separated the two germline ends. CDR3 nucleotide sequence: TGTGCCAGCAGCTTGAACGAACGTATTACCTACGAGCAGTACTTC. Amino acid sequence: CASSLNERITYEQYF.

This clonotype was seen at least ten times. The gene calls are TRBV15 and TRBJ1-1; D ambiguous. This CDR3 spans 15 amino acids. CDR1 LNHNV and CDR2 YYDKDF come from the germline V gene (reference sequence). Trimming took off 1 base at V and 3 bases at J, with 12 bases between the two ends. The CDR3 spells CATSRGAGFDTEAFF. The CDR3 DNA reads TGTGCCACCAGCAGAGGGGCGGGGTTCGACACTGAAGCTTTCTTT.

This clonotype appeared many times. The CDR3 region is CASSPPPGQELFF. The CDR3 DNA reads TGTGCCAGCAGCCCCCCCCCGGGACAAGAGCTGTTTTTT. The chain is built from TRBV7-3 and TRBJ2-2; D is possibly TRBD1 (6 bases). The CDR3 loop spans 13 amino acids. The V end lost 5 bases, the J end lost 11 bases, and 15 bases lay between the germline ends. Germline V CDR1 and CDR2: SGHTA, FQGTGA.

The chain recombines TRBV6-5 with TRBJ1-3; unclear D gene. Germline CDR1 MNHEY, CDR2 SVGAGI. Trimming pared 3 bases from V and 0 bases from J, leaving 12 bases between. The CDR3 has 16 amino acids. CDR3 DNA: TGTGCCAGCAGTTATGGTCGCAGCCTCTCTGGAAACACCATATATTTT. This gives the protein CASSYGRSLSGNTIYF.

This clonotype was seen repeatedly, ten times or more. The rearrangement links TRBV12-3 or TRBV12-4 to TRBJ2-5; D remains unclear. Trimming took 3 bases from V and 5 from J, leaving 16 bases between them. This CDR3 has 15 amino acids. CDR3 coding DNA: TGTGCCAGCAGTTTGTGGCCAAGAAGTTGGGAGACCCAGTACTTC. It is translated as CASSLWPRSWETQYF.

As DNA, the CDR3 is TGCGCCAGCAGCCAAGGGTTTAGCGAGACCGGGGAGCTGTTTTTT. It encodes CASSQGFSETGELFF. This sequence joins TRBV4-1 and TRBJ2-2, with D maybe TRBD2 (5 bases). There are 15 residues in the CDR3. CDR1 is MGHRA and CDR2 is YSYEKL in the germline V gene. V was cut by 1 base and J by 5 bases, with 11 bases left in between.

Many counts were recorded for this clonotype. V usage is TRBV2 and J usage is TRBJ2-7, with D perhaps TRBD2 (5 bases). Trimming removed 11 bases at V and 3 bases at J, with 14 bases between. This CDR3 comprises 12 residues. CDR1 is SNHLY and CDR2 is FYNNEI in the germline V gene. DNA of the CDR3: TGTGCCTTCTCGGCGGACTTCTACGAGCAGTACTTC. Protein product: CAFSADFYEQYF.

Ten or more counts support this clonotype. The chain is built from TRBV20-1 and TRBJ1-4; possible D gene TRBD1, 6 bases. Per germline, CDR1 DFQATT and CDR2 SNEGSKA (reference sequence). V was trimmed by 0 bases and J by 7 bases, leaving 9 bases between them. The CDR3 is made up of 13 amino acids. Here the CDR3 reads CSARETGTEKLFF. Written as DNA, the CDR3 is TGCAGTGCTAGAGAAACAGGGACTGAAAAACTGTTTTTT.

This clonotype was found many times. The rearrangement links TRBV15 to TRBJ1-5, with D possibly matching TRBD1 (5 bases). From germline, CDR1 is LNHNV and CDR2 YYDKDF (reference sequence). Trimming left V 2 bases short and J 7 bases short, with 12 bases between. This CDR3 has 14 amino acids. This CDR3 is CATSRTQGSQPQHF. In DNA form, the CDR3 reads TGTGCCACCAGCAGAACCCAGGGTTCCCAGCCCCAGCATTTT.

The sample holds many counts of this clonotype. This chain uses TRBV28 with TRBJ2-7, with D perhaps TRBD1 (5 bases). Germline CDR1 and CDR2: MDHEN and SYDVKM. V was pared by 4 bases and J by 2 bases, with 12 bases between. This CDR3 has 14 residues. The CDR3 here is CASSSPGQAYEQYF. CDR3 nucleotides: TGTGCCAGCAGTTCCCCCGGACAAGCCTACGAGCAGTACTTC.

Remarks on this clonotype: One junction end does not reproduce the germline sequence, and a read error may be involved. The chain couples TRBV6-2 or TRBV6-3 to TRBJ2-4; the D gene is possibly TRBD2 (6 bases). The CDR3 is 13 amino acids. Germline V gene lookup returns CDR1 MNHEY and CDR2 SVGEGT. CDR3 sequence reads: CASSDRDGAPGDF. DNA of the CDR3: TGTGCCAGCAGTGATCGGGACGGAGCCCCGGGGGACTTC.

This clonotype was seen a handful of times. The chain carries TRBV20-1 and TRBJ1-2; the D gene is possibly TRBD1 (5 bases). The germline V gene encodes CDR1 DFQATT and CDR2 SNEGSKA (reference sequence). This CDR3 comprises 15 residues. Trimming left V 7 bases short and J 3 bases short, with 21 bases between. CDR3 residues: CSVMDPGLTDYGYTF. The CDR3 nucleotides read TGCAGTGTTATGGACCCGGGGCTGACGGACTATGGCTACACCTTC.

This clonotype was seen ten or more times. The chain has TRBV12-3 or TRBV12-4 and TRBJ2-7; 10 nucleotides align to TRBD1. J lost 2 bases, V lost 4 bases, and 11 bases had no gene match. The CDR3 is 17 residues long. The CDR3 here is CASSSTPGGTGAYEQYF. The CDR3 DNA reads TGTGCCAGCAGTTCCACCCCGGGAGGGACAGGGGCCTACGAGCAGTACTTC.

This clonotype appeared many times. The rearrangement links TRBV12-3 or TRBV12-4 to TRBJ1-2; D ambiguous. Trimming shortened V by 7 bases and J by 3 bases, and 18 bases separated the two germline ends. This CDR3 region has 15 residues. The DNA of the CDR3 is TGTGCCAGCAAGGGTGAGGGAAGAGAGGACTATGGCTACACCTTC. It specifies CASKGEGREDYGYTF.

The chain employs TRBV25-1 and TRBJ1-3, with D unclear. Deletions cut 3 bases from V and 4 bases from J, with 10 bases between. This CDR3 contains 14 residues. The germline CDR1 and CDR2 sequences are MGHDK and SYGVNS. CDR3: CASSDGRVGNTIYF. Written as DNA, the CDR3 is TGTGCCAGCAGTGATGGGAGAGTCGGAAACACCATATATTTT. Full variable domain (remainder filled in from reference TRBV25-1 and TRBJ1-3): EADIYQTPRYLVIGTGKKITLECSQTMGHDKMYWYQQDPGMELHLIHYSYGVNSTEKGDLSSESTVSRIRTEHFPLTLESARPSHTSQYLCASSDGRVGNTIYFGEGSWLTVV.

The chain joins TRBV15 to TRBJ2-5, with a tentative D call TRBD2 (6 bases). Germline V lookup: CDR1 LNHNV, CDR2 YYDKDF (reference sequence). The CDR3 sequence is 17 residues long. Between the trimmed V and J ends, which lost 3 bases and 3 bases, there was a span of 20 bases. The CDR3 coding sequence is TGTGCCACCAGCAGTACTAGAAAGGGGAGGTCGGAAGAGACCCAGTACTTC. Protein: CATSSTRKGRSEETQYF.

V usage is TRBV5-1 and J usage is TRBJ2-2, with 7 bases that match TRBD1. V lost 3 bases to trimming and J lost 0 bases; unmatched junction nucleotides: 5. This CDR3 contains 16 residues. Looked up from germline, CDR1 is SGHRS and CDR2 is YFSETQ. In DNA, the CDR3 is TGCGCCAGCAGCTGGACAGGTATTCCGAACACCGGGGAGCTGTTTTTT. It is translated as CASSWTGIPNTGELFF.

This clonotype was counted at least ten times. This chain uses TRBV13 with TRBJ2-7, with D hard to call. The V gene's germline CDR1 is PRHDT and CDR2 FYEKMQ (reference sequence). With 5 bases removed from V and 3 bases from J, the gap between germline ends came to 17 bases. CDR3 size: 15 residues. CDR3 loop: CASSPAAAPGYEQYF. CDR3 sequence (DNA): TGTGCCAGCAGCCCCGCGGCGGCTCCGGGCTACGAGCAGTACTTC.

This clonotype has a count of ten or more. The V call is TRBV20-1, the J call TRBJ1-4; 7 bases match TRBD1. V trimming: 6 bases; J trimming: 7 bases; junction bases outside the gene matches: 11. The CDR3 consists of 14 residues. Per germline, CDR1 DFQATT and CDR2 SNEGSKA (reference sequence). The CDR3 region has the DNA TGCAGTGCCCCGGTCGACAGGGTGCGTGAAAAACTGTTTTTT. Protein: CSAPVDRVREKLFF.

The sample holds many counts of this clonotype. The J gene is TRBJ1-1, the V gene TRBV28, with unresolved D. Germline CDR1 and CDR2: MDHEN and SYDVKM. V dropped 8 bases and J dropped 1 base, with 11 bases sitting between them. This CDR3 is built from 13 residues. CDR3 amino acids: CASLGLKNTEAFF. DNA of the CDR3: TGTGCCAGCCTTGGACTGAAGAACACTGAAGCTTTCTTT. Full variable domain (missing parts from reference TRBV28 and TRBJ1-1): DVKVTQSSRYLVKRTGEKVFLECVQDMDHENMFWYRQDPGLGLRLIYFSYDVKMKEKGDIPEGYSVSREKKERFSLILESASTNQTSMYLCASLGLKNTEAFFGQGTRLTVV.

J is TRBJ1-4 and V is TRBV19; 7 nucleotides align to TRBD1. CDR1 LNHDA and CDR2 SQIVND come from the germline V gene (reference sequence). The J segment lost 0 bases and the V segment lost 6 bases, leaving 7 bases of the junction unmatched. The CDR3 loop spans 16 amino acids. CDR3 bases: TGTGCCAGTAGAAGGACAGGCATCGCAACTAATGAAAAACTGTTTTTT. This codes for CASRRTGIATNEKLFF.

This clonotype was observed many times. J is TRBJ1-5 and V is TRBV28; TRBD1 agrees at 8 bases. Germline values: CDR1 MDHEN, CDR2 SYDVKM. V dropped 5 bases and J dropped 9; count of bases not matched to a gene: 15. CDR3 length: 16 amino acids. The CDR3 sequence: CASSLPGLQGALPQHF. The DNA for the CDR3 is TGTGCCAGCAGTCTCCCGGGGTTGCAGGGGGCTTTGCCCCAGCATTTT.

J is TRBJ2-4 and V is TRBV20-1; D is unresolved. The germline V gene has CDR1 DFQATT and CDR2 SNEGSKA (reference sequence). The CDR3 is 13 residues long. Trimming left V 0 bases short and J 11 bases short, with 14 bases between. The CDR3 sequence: CSARDPRIEVQYF. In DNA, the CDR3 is TGCAGTGCTAGAGATCCACGGATAGAGGTTCAGTACTTC.

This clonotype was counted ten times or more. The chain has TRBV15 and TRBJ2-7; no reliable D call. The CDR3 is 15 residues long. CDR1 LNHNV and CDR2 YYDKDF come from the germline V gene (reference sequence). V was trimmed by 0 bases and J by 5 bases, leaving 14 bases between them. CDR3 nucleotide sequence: TGTGCCACCAGCAGAGATGCGGCGGTTTCCCACGAGCAGTACTTC. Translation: CATSRDAAVSHEQYF.

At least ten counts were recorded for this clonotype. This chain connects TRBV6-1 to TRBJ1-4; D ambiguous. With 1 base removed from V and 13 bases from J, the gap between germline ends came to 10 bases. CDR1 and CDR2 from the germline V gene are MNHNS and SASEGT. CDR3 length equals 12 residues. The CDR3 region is CASSEGWEGLFF. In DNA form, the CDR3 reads TGTGCCAGCAGTGAAGGGTGGGAGGGACTGTTTTTT.

DNA for the CDR3: TGTGCCATCAGTCGGGGGCAGGACAGGAATAATGAAAAACTGTTTTTT. Its translation: CAISRGQDRNNEKLFF. This chain links TRBV10-3 with TRBJ1-4, with 7 nucleotides matching TRBD1. Germline CDR1 is ENHRY and CDR2 is SYGVKD. The ends lost 5 bases at V and 4 bases at J; junction bases unmatched: 10. The CDR3 extends over 16 amino acids.

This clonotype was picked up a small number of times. This CDR3 reads CASSLQGSYGYTF. CDR3 sequence (DNA): TGTGCCAGCAGTTTACAGGGGTCGTATGGCTACACCTTC. This sequence joins TRBV27 and TRBJ1-2; D is possibly TRBD1 (6 bases). Germline CDR1 reads MNHEY; CDR2 reads SMNVEV (reference sequence). The CDR3 length is 13 residues. V was trimmed by 2 bases and J by 5 bases, leaving 9 bases between them.

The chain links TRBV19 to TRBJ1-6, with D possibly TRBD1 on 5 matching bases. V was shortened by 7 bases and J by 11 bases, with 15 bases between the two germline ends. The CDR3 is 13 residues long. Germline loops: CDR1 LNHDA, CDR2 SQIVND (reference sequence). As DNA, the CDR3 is TGTGCCAGTAATCGGGGGGAATCGACACCCCTCCACTTT. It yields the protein CASNRGESTPLHF.

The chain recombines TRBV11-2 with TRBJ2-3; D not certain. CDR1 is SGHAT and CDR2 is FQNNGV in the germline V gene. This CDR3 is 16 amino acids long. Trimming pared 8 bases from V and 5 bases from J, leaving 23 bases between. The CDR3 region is CASRPLQSRGVDTQYF. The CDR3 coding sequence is TGTGCCAGCCGCCCCCTCCAATCACGCGGTGTAGATACGCAGTATTTT.

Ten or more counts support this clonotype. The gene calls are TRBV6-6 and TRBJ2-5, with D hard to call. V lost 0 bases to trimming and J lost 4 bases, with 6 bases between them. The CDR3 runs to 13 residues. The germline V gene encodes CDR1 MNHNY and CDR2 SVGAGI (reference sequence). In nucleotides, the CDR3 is TGTGCCAGCAGTTACTCGGCGGTAGAGACCCAGTACTTC. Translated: CASSYSAVETQYF.